Each of the 18 T cell receptor beta chains below was sequenced from the same sample in a study of blood T cells in healthy people across ages. A second PCR, run for about 7 to 11 cycles, used a sample-barcoded 5' primer plus a J-beta primer mix. TCRdb independently ran MiXCR on the 5' RACE reads; one entry per CDR3 protein. Of hundreds of thousands of distinct CDR3 sequences in the sample, roughly a quarter were seen once. This same sample was also part of a study on T cells of mothers and their children.

Sequencing was performed on blood. The receptor source for this set is a boy younger than 10 in good health.

This clonotype was seen a few times. V is TRBV7-9 and J is TRBJ2-3; 11 nucleotides align to TRBD2. The germline CDR1 and CDR2 sequences are SEHNR and FQNEAQ (reference sequence). V was pared by 2 bases and J by 1 base, with 8 bases of the junction left unmatched. The CDR3 contains 18 residues. CDR3 in amino acids: CASSLTSPGLAGTDTQYF. In DNA form, the CDR3 reads TGTGCCAGCAGCTTAACCAGCCCGGGACTAGCGGGCACAGATACGCAGTATTTT.

The CDR3 DNA follows: TGTGCCTGGAGTGTGATGGGGGGGGACCCCCTCCACTTT. It translates to CAWSVMGGDPLHF. The chain recombines TRBV30 with TRBJ1-6; weak D call: TRBD1 (5 bases). Trimming stripped 0 bases from V and 13 bases from J, with 13 bases between. Germline V lookup: CDR1 GTSNPN, CDR2 SVGIG (reference sequence). This CDR3 has 13 residues.

This clonotype has more than one count but fewer than ten. This chain uses TRBV12-3 or TRBV12-4 with TRBJ2-1; D remains ambiguous. Deletions cut 4 bases from V and 7 bases from J, with 17 bases between. The CDR3 consists of 15 residues. The CDR3 bases are TGTGCCAGCAGTTCCGCGACGATCCTCCGAAATGAGCAGTTCTTC. It is translated as CASSSATILRNEQFF.

This clonotype was detected a few times. The V and J genes are TRBV27 and TRBJ2-2; 11 nucleotides line up with TRBD1. The CDR3 is 14 residues long. The germline V gene encodes CDR1 MNHEY and CDR2 SMNVEV (reference sequence). Trimming at V came to 6 bases and at J to 6 bases, leaving 3 bases not matched to a gene. CDR3 sequence: CASSWGQGAGELFF. In DNA, the CDR3 is TGTGCCAGCAGCTGGGGACAGGGGGCCGGGGAGCTGTTTTTT.

Only a few counts were recorded for this clonotype. The chain carries TRBV11-2 and TRBJ2-5, with 10 bases aligning to TRBD2. The V segment lost 4 bases and the J segment 3 bases; nucleotides outside the gene matches: 8. CDR1 and CDR2 (germline): SGHAT, FQNNGV. The CDR3 is made up of 16 amino acids. CDR3 loop: CASSWSGRAFEETQYF. The CDR3, as DNA: TGTGCCAGCAGCTGGAGCGGGAGGGCCTTCGAAGAGACCCAGTACTTC.

The V gene is TRBV7-9, the J gene TRBJ1-5, with 7 bases aligning to TRBD1. The V and J ends lost 5 bases and 9 bases, in that order; junction bases with no gene match: 7. Germline CDR1 SEHNR, CDR2 FQNEAQ (reference sequence). This CDR3 spans 13 amino acids. CDR3 nucleotides: TGTGCCAGCAGCACAGGGGCCGCCGGGCCCCAGCATTTT. It specifies CASSTGAAGPQHF.

This clonotype was counted a few times. The rearrangement joins TRBV2 to TRBJ1-2; D possibly corresponds to TRBD1 (5 bases). Germline values: CDR1 SNHLY, CDR2 FYNNEI. Trimming took off 4 bases at V and 4 bases at J, with 10 bases between the two ends. This CDR3 contains 13 residues. The CDR3 loop is CASSGREGYGYTF. The DNA of the CDR3 is TGTGCCAGCAGTGGCAGGGAAGGCTATGGCTACACCTTC.

This clonotype has a handful of counts. V is TRBV10-3 and J is TRBJ1-5; TRBD1 matches 9 bases. Trimming cost V 3 bases and J 5 bases; bases outside gene matches: 5. Looked up from germline, CDR1 is ENHRY and CDR2 is SYGVKD. This CDR3 comprises 15 residues. DNA of the CDR3: TGTGCCATCAGTGACAGGGACAGGGAAGATCAGCCCCAGCATTTT. Protein product: CAISDRDREDQPQHF.

This rearrangement joins TRBV4-1 to TRBJ2-1, with 7 bases fitting TRBD2. Trimming removed 6 bases from V and 1 base from J; junction bases left unmatched: 12. Germline lookup yields CDR1 MGHRA and CDR2 YSYEKL. The CDR3 sequence is 17 residues long. DNA for the CDR3: TGCGCCAGCAGTCAAAAGCAGGCGGGAGAGTCCTACAATGAGCAGTTCTTC. Residues: CASSQKQAGESYNEQFF.

This clonotype was seen more than once but under ten times. The J gene is TRBJ2-1, the V gene TRBV13; 7 nucleotides match TRBD2. The CDR3 totals 16 residues. After removal of 5 bases from V and 4 bases from J, the junction contained 11 bases not matched to a gene. Germline CDR1 PRHDT, CDR2 FYEKMQ (reference sequence). The chain's CDR3 is CASSPERLALYNEQFF. CDR3 nucleotides: TGTGCCAGCAGCCCCGAGCGACTAGCCCTTTACAATGAGCAGTTCTTC.

V is TRBV9 and J is TRBJ2-5, with D hard to call. With the DNA end fitting TRBJ2-7 better, the J assignment may be wrong. Germline CDR1 reads SGDLS; CDR2 reads YYNGEE. This CDR3 has 15 amino acids. CDR3 coding DNA: TGTGCCAGCAGCGTAGGTCCAGGAGCCTCCTACGAGCAGTACTTC. Translated: CASSVGPGASYEQYF.

In its sample, this clonotype was seen a few times. V usage is TRBV6-5 and J usage is TRBJ2-3, with D unclear. V was shortened by 2 bases and J by 3 bases, with 6 bases between the two germline ends. In germline, CDR1 is MNHEY, CDR2 SVGAGI. The CDR3 contains 13 residues. This CDR3 reads CASSYRLTDTQYF. CDR3 nucleotides: TGTGCCAGCAGTTACCGACTTACAGATACGCAGTATTTT.

This clonotype was found once. The chain employs TRBV6-6 and TRBJ2-7; possibly TRBD1 or TRBD2 for D (5 bases each). The CDR3 is 15 residues long. Germline V gene data show CDR1 as MNHNY and CDR2 as SVGAGI (reference sequence). The ends were cut back, 2 bases at V and 1 base at J, with 12 bases in the middle. The CDR3 reads CASSYSWDGSYEQYF. In DNA, the CDR3 is TGTGCCAGCAGTTACAGTTGGGACGGATCCTACGAGCAGTACTTC.

This chain connects TRBV7-2 to TRBJ2-1; D is unresolved. The J call may be in error: the DNA end matches TRBJ2-5 better. Germline-derived CDR1 and CDR2 are SGHTA and FQGNSA. The length of the CDR3 is 13 residues. Written as DNA, the CDR3 is TGTGCCAGCAGCTTACCAGCTTCGGAGACCCAGTACTTC. This gives the protein CASSLPASETQYF.

This clonotype came up a few times. V usage is TRBV7-9 and J usage is TRBJ2-5; D is undetermined. With 7 bases removed from V and 5 bases from J, the gap between germline ends came to 8 bases. CDR3 length equals 11 residues. CDR1 is SEHNR, CDR2 FQNEAQ, per germline (reference sequence). The DNA of the CDR3 is TGTGCCAGCACTGGGTTGGAGACCCAGTACTTC. Its protein product is CASTGLETQYF.

This clonotype has just a few counts. This chain joins TRBV4-1 and TRBJ2-5; 12 positions match TRBD1. This CDR3 has 24 residues. Germline V CDR1 and CDR2: MGHRA, YSYEKL. The trim removed 0 bases at V and 0 bases at J, leaving 23 bases unmatched. The CDR3, as DNA: TGCGCCAGCAGCCAAGACTGGCCCGGGACAGGGGGCGCTGAGACTCCCGGGTACCAAGAGACCCAGTACTTC. It is translated as CASSQDWPGTGGAETPGYQETQYF.

This chain connects TRBV7-2 to TRBJ2-2, with 8 bases identical to TRBD2. The V segment lost 2 bases and the J segment 4 bases; nucleotides outside the gene matches: 3. From germline, CDR1 is SGHTA and CDR2 FQGNSA. This CDR3 comprises 15 residues. For the CDR3, the DNA is TGTGCCAGCAGCTTAAACGGGAGGGCCACCGGGGAGCTGTTTTTT. Translated, it gives CASSLNGRATGELFF.

This chain connects TRBV12-5 to TRBJ2-2, with 10 bases matching TRBD2. The trim removed 7 bases at V and 7 bases at J, leaving 6 bases unmatched. Germline CDR1 reads LGHNT; CDR2 reads FRNRAP. The CDR3 is 14 residues long. The chain's CDR3 is CASVASGSGGELFF. DNA for the CDR3: TGTGCTAGTGTCGCTAGCGGGAGCGGCGGGGAGCTGTTTTTT.